The entry below gives a single TCR beta chain sequence along with its context. This record belongs to a study of blood T cell repertoires in COVID-19. Background on the study: Sites across the United States, Italy and Spain contributed samples from acute and convalescent COVID-19. Sample material is recorded as cDNA or gDNA derived from T cells, B-cell-depleted T cells, or PBMCs.

V was trimmed by 0 bases and J by 7 bases, leaving 6 bases between them. The CDR3 consists of 12 residues. CDR1 is LNHNV and CDR2 is YYDKDF in the germline V gene (reference sequence). Authors' data handling: Amplifying reference gene primers gave estimates of nucleated cell counts. Method: immunoSEQ multiplex PCR; TCRdb's copy keeps in-frame clones and lacks some. That table supplies the V and J calls and clone size; D and trimming were determined from the DNA. This sample carries about 190,000 clones, just under 80% of them seen once, and the ten largest clones take approximately 3%. Sequencing was done on a sample of peripheral blood. V usage is TRBV15 and J usage is TRBJ1-2; no clear D gene. The source of this sequence is an elderly woman with active or convalescent COVID-19. The CDR3 sequence: CATSRDFVGYTF. The CDR3 DNA sequence: TGTGCCACCAGCAGAGATTTCGTTGGCTACACCTTC.